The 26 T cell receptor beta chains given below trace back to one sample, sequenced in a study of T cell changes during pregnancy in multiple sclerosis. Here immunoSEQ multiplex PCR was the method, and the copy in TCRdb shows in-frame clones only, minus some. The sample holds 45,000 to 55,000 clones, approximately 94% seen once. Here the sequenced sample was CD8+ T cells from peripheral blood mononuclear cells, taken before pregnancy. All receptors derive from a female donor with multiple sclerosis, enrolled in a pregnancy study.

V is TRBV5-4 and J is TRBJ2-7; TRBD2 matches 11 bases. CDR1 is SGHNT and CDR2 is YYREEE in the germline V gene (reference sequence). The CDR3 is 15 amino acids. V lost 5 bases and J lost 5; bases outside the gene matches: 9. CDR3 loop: CASRPTSGSSHEQYF. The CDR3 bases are TGTGCCAGCAGACCAACTAGCGGGAGTTCCCACGAGCAGTACTTC.

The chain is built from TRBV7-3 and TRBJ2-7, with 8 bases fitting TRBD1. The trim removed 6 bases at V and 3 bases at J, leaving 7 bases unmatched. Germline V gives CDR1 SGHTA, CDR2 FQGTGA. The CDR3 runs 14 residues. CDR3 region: CASSLRGTGYEQYF. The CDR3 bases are TGTGCCAGCAGTCTCCGCGGGACAGGCTACGAGCAGTACTTC. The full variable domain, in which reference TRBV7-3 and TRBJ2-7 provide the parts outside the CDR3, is GAGVSQTPSNKVTEKGKYVELRCDPISGHTALYWYRQSLGQGPEFLIYFQGTGAADDSGLPNDRFFAVRPEGSVSTLKIQRTERGDSAVYLCASSLRGTGYEQYFGPGTRLTVT.

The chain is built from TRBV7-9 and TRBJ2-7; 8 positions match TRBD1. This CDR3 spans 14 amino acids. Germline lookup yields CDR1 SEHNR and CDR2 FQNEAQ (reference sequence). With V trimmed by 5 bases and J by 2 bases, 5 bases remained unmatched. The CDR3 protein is CASSPSTGAYEQYF. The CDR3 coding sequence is TGTGCCAGCAGCCCCTCGACAGGGGCCTACGAGCAGTACTTC.

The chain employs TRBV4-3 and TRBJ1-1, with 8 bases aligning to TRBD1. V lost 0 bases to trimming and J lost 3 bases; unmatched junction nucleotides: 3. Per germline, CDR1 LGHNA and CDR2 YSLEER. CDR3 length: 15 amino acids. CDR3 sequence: CASSQDGQGYTEAFF. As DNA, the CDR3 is TGCGCCAGCAGCCAAGACGGACAGGGATACACTGAAGCTTTCTTT.

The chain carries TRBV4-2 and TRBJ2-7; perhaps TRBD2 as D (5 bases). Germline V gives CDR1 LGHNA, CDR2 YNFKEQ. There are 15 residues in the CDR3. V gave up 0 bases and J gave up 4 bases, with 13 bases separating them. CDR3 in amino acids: CASSQDLDSSYEQYF. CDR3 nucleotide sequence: TGTGCCAGCAGCCAAGATCTGGACTCCTCGTACGAGCAGTACTTC.

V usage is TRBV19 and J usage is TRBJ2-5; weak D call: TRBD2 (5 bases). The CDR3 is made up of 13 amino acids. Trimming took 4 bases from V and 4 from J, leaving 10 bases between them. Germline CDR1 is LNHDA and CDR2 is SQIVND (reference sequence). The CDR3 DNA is TGTGCCAGTAGTAAAGGGAGTACAGAGACCCAGTACTTC. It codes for CASSKGSTETQYF.

CDR3 residues: CASSPPGTSGTYEQYF. DNA of the CDR3: TGTGCCAGCAGCCCGCCGGGGACTAGCGGAACCTACGAGCAGTACTTC. The genes are TRBV7-9 and TRBJ2-7; 11 bases agree with TRBD2. The germline V gene encodes CDR1 SEHNR and CDR2 FQNEAQ (reference sequence). The CDR3 is made up of 16 amino acids. J lost 2 bases, V lost 5 bases, and 8 bases had no gene match.

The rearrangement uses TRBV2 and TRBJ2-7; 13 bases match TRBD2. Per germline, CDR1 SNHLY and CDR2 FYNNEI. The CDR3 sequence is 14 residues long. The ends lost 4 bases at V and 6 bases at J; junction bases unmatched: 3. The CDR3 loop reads CASSGTSGSFEQYF. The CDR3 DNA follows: TGTGCCAGCAGTGGGACTAGCGGGAGTTTCGAGCAGTACTTC.

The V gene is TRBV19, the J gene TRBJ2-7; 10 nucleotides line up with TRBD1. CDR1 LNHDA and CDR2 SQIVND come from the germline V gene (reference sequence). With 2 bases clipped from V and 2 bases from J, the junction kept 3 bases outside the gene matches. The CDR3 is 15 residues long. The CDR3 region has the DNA TGTGCCAGTAGTATAAGCGGACAGGGGGCCTACGAGCAGTACTTC. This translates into CASSISGQGAYEQYF.

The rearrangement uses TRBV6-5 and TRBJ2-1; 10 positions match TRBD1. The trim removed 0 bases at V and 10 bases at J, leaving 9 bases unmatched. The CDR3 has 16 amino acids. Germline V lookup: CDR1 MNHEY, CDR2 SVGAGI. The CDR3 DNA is TGTGCCAGCAGTTACTCCGCGACAGGGGGCCTCAGGGAGCAGTTCTTC. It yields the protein CASSYSATGGLREQFF.

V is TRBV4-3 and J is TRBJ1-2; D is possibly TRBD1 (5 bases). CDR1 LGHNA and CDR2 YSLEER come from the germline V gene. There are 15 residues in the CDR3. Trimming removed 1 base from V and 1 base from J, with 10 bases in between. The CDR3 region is CASSQVRQGNYGYTF. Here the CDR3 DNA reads TGCGCCAGCAGCCAAGTTCGTCAGGGTAACTATGGCTACACCTTC.

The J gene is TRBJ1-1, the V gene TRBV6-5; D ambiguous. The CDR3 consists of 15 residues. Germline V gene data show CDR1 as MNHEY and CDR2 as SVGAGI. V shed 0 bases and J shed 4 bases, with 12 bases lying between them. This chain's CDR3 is CASSYSKWAGTEAFF. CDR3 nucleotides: TGTGCCAGCAGTTACTCGAAGTGGGCTGGCACTGAAGCTTTCTTT.

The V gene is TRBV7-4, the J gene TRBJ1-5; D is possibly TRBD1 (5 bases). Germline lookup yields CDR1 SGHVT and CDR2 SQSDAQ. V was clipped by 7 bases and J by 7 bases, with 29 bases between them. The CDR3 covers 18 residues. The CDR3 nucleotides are TGTGCCAGCACCAATATGCCCTTGCTTACGGGGGTAGGGCAGCCCCAGCATTTT. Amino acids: CASTNMPLLTGVGQPQHF.

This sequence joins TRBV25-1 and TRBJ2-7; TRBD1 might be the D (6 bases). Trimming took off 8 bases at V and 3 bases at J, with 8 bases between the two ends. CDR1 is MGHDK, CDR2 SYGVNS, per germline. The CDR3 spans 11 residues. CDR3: CASGQFYEQYF. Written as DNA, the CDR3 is TGTGCCAGCGGACAGTTCTACGAGCAGTACTTC.

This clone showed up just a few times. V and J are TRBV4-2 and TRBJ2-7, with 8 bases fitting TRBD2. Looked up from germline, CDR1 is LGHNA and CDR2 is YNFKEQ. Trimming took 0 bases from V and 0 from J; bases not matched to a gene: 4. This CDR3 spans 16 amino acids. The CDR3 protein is CASSQDRTSPSYEQYF. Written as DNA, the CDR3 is TGTGCCAGCAGCCAAGACAGGACTAGCCCCTCCTACGAGCAGTACTTC.

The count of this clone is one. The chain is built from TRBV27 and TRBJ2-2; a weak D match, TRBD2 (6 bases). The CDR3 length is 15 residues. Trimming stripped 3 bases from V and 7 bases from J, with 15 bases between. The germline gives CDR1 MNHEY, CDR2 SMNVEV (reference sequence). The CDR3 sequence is CASSLSPGGSGELFF. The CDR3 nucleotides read TGTGCCAGCAGTTTGAGCCCCGGGGGTAGCGGGGAGCTGTTTTTT.

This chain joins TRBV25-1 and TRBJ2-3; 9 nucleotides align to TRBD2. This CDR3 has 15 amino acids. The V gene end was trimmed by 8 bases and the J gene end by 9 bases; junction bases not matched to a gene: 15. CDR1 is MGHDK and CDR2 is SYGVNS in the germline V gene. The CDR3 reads CASRTGREGRLTQYF. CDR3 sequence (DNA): TGTGCCAGCCGCACAGGGCGGGAGGGCCGTCTAACGCAGTATTTT.

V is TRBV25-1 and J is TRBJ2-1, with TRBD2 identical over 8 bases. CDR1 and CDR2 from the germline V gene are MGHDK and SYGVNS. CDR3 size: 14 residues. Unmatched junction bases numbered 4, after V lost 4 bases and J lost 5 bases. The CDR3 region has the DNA TGTGCCAGCAGTGTGGCTAGCGGGCACAATGAGCAGTTCTTC. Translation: CASSVASGHNEQFF.

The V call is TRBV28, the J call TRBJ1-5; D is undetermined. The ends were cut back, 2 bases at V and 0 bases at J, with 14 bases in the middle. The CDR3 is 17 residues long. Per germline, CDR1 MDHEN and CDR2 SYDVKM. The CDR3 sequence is CASSLGLTTYSNQPQHF. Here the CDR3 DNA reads TGTGCCAGCAGTTTAGGACTCACCACCTATAGCAATCAGCCCCAGCATTTT.

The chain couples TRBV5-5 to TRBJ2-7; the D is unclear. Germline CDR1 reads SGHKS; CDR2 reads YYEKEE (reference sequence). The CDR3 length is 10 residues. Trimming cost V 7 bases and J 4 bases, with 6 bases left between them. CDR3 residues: CASRGYEQYF. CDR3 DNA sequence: TGTGCCAGCCGCGGTTACGAGCAGTACTTC.

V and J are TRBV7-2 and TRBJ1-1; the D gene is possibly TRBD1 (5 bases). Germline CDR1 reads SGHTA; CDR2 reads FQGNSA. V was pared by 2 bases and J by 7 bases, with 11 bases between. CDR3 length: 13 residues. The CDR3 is CASSLTQGREAFF. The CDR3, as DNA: TGTGCCAGCAGCTTAACCCAGGGCCGTGAAGCTTTCTTT.

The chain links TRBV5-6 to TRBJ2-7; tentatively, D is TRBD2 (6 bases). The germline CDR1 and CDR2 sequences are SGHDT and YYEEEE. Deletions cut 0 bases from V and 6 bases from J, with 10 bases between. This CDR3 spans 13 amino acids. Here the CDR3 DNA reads TGTGCCAGCAGCTTGGCCGCGGGGCGCGAGCAGTACTTC. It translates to CASSLAAGREQYF.

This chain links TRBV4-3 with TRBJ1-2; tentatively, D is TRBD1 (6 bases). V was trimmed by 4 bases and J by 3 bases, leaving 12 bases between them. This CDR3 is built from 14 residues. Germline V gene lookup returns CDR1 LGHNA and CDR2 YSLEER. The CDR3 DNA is TGCGCCAGCAGCCGCCGACAGGACTACTATGGCTACACCTTC. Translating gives CASSRRQDYYGYTF.

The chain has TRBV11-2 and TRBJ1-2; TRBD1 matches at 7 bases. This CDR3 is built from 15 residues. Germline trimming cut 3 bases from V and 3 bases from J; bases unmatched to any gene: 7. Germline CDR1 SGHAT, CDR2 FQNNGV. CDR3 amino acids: CASSFGQGVDYGYTF. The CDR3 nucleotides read TGTGCCAGCAGCTTCGGGCAGGGGGTGGACTATGGCTACACCTTC.

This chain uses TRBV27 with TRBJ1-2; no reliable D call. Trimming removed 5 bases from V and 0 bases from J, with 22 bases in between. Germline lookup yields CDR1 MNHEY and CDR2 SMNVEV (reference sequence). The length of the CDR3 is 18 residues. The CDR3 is CASSGLEGGTDSNYGYTF. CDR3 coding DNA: TGTGCCAGCAGTGGACTCGAGGGAGGCACAGACTCTAACTATGGCTACACCTTC.

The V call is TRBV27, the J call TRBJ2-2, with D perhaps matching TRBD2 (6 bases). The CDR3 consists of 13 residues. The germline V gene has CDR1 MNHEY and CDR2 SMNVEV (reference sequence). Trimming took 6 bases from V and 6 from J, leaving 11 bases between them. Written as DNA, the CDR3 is TGTGCCAGCAGCCGCTGGAGGGCCGGGGAGCTGTTTTTT. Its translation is CASSRWRAGELFF.